Listed below are T cell receptor beta chains from one sample, sequenced in a study of blood T cell repertoires in COVID-19. Some clones are missing from TCRdb's copy, which holds only in-frame ones; the method was immunoSEQ multiplex PCR. The table shows fewer than 200,000 clones, with about 80% occurring only once. The specimen was peripheral blood. These receptors all come from a man aged 60 to 75 with acute or convalescent COVID-19. The CDR3 runs from the conserved cysteine through the conserved F or W. The order of the fields is clone size, J gene, V gene, D gene, CDR3 protein, CDR3 DNA. A D gene is named only where the DNA matches it firmly. Clone size is shown for a subset of rows, as once, few, many or a class of expanded clone.

abundance: .; j_gene: TRBJ2-1; v_gene: TRBV7-9; d_gene: .; CDR3aa: CASSLLRESVDNEQFF; CDR3nt: TGTGCCAGCAGCCTCCTCCGGGAGAGCGTAGACAATGAGCAGTTCTTC
abundance: .; j_gene: TRBJ2-5; v_gene: TRBV6-5; d_gene: .; CDR3aa: CASGAPQETQYF; CDR3nt: TGTGCCAGCGGGGCGCCCCAAGAGACCCAGTACTTC
abundance: few; j_gene: TRBJ1-1; v_gene: TRBV19; d_gene: .; CDR3aa: CASSISQGHTEAFF; CDR3nt: TGTGCCAGTAGTATATCACAGGGTCACACTGAAGCTTTCTTT
abundance: .; j_gene: TRBJ2-1; v_gene: TRBV6-5; d_gene: TRBD2; CDR3aa: CASSGRAYNEQFF; CDR3nt: TGTGCCAGCAGCGGGAGGGCCTACAATGAGCAGTTCTTC
abundance: .; j_gene: TRBJ2-7; v_gene: TRBV10-3; d_gene: TRBD1; CDR3aa: CAIREGAIYEQYF; CDR3nt: TGTGCCATAAGAGAGGGGGCCATCTACGAGCAGTACTTC
abundance: .; j_gene: TRBJ1-6; v_gene: TRBV19; d_gene: TRBD1; CDR3aa: CASSPGQDRYNSPLHF; CDR3nt: TGTGCCAGTAGTCCGGGACAGGATCGTTATAATTCACCCCTCCACTTT
abundance: .; j_gene: TRBJ1-2; v_gene: TRBV7-9; d_gene: .; CDR3aa: CASSLPGLYGYTF; CDR3nt: TGTGCCAGCAGCTTACCAGGGTTGTATGGCTACACCTTC
abundance: .; j_gene: TRBJ1-4; v_gene: TRBV7-9; d_gene: TRBD1; CDR3aa: CASAGGRGQELFF; CDR3nt: TGTGCCAGCGCAGGGGGAAGGGGGCAGGAACTGTTTTTT
abundance: .; j_gene: TRBJ2-1; v_gene: TRBV4-1; d_gene: .; CDR3aa: CASSHRQYNEQFF; CDR3nt: TGCGCCAGCAGCCATAGACAGTACAATGAGCAGTTCTTC
abundance: .; j_gene: TRBJ2-7; v_gene: TRBV5-4; d_gene: TRBD1; CDR3aa: CASSFFSGGYEQYF; CDR3nt: TGTGCCAGCAGCTTTTTTTCAGGGGGCTACGAGCAGTACTTC
abundance: .; j_gene: TRBJ2-7; v_gene: TRBV7-3; d_gene: TRBD2; CDR3aa: CASSPQAGKMDEQYF; CDR3nt: TGTGCCAGCAGCCCCCAAGCGGGGAAAATGGACGAGCAGTACTTC
abundance: .; j_gene: TRBJ2-7; v_gene: TRBV2; d_gene: TRBD2; CDR3aa: CASRTAGGGYEQYF; CDR3nt: TGTGCCAGCAGGACGGCGGGAGGGGGATACGAGCAGTACTTC
abundance: .; j_gene: TRBJ2-2; v_gene: TRBV7-2; d_gene: .; CDR3aa: CASSLVVADTGELFF; CDR3nt: TGTGCCAGCAGCTTAGTAGTAGCAGACACCGGGGAGCTGTTTTTT
abundance: .; j_gene: TRBJ2-3; v_gene: TRBV6-6; d_gene: .; CDR3aa: CASSYVNTDTQYF; CDR3nt: TGTGCCAGCAGTTACGTCAACACAGATACGCAGTATTTT
abundance: .; j_gene: TRBJ2-3; v_gene: TRBV6-5; d_gene: TRBD1; CDR3aa: CASSSPGQAQYF; CDR3nt: TGTGCCAGCAGTTCACCGGGACAGGCCCAGTATTTT
abundance: .; j_gene: TRBJ1-2; v_gene: TRBV19; d_gene: .; CDR3aa: CASREEGGPYNYGYTF; CDR3nt: TGTGCCAGTAGAGAAGAGGGAGGGCCCTATAACTATGGCTACACCTTC
abundance: .; j_gene: TRBJ1-2; v_gene: TRBV19; d_gene: .; CDR3aa: CASSLTGYERRGYTF; CDR3nt: TGTGCCAGTAGTTTGACAGGCTATGAGCGTAGGGGCTACACCTTC
abundance: .; j_gene: TRBJ2-1; v_gene: TRBV12-3/TRBV12-4; d_gene: TRBD2; CDR3aa: CASRGLAGNEQFF; CDR3nt: TGTGCCAGCAGAGGACTAGCGGGGAATGAGCAGTTCTTC
abundance: few; j_gene: TRBJ1-5; v_gene: TRBV6-6; d_gene: TRBD1; CDR3aa: CASRPDRGQGNQPQHF; CDR3nt: TGTGCCAGCAGACCCGACAGGGGGCAAGGCAATCAGCCCCAGCATTTT
abundance: .; j_gene: TRBJ2-3; v_gene: TRBV10-3; d_gene: TRBD2; CDR3aa: CAISVPLAGASRDTQYF; CDR3nt: TGTGCCATCAGTGTGCCACTAGCGGGAGCCTCCCGGGATACGCAGTATTTT
abundance: .; j_gene: TRBJ2-5; v_gene: TRBV2; d_gene: TRBD2; CDR3aa: CASSDKASGGEETQYF; CDR3nt: TGTGCCAGCAGTGATAAGGCTAGCGGGGGGGAAGAGACCCAGTACTTC
abundance: .; j_gene: TRBJ2-1; v_gene: TRBV20-1; d_gene: TRBD2; CDR3aa: CSASRLAGAFNEQFF; CDR3nt: TGCAGTGCTAGTAGACTAGCGGGAGCGTTTAATGAGCAGTTCTTC
abundance: .; j_gene: TRBJ2-5; v_gene: TRBV4-1; d_gene: .; CDR3aa: CASSFQGLAGETQYF; CDR3nt: TGCGCCAGCAGCTTTCAGGGGCTAGCCGGGGAGACCCAGTACTTC
abundance: .; j_gene: TRBJ1-6; v_gene: TRBV19; d_gene: .; CDR3aa: CASSGASPLHF; CDR3nt: TGTGCCAGTAGTGGTGCGTCACCCCTCCACTTT
abundance: .; j_gene: TRBJ1-2; v_gene: TRBV9; d_gene: .; CDR3aa: CASSASSGRAYGYTF; CDR3nt: TGTGCCAGCAGCGCATCCTCGGGGAGGGCCTATGGCTACACCTTC
abundance: .; j_gene: TRBJ1-2; v_gene: TRBV27; d_gene: .; CDR3aa: CASSSARGGAGGYTF; CDR3nt: TGTGCCAGCAGTTCTGCCCGTGGGGGCGCCGGGGGCTACACCTTC
abundance: few; j_gene: TRBJ1-2; v_gene: TRBV9; d_gene: .; CDR3aa: CASSVGNTGPPHGYTF; CDR3nt: TGTGCCAGCAGCGTAGGCAATACAGGGCCTCCTCATGGCTACACCTTC
abundance: .; j_gene: TRBJ2-1; v_gene: TRBV28; d_gene: TRBD2; CDR3aa: CASSGGRARNNEQFF; CDR3nt: TGTGCCAGCAGTGGCGGGAGGGCTAGAAACAATGAGCAGTTCTTC
abundance: .; j_gene: TRBJ1-5; v_gene: TRBV15; d_gene: .; CDR3aa: CATSRVEGGNQPQHF; CDR3nt: TGTGCCACCAGCAGAGTAGAAGGAGGCAATCAGCCCCAGCATTTT
abundance: .; j_gene: TRBJ1-1; v_gene: TRBV5-1; d_gene: TRBD1; CDR3aa: CASSFGDRDPLNTEAFF; CDR3nt: TGCGCCAGCAGCTTTGGGGACAGGGATCCTTTGAACACTGAAGCTTTCTTT
abundance: .; j_gene: TRBJ1-2; v_gene: TRBV5-4; d_gene: TRBD1; CDR3aa: CASSRWDRENYGYTF; CDR3nt: TGTGCCAGCAGCCGCTGGGACAGGGAGAACTATGGCTACACCTTC
abundance: .; j_gene: TRBJ1-4; v_gene: TRBV3-1/TRBV3-2; d_gene: .; CDR3aa: CASSQILGWTQNNEKLFF; CDR3nt: TGTGCCAGCAGCCAAATCCTGGGGTGGACACAAAATAATGAAAAACTGTTTTTT
abundance: .; j_gene: TRBJ2-1; v_gene: TRBV24-1; d_gene: .; CDR3aa: CATSDLSGYNEQFF; CDR3nt: TGTGCCACCAGTGATTTATCAGGATACAATGAGCAGTTCTTC
abundance: .; j_gene: TRBJ2-1; v_gene: TRBV19; d_gene: TRBD2; CDR3aa: CASSMEGLAGYNEQFF; CDR3nt: TGTGCCAGTAGTATGGAAGGTCTAGCGGGCTACAATGAGCAGTTCTTC
abundance: .; j_gene: TRBJ2-1; v_gene: TRBV28; d_gene: TRBD2; CDR3aa: CASSLLAGDNNEQFF; CDR3nt: TGTGCCAGCAGTTTACTTGCGGGAGATAACAATGAGCAGTTCTTC
abundance: .; j_gene: TRBJ1-1; v_gene: TRBV9; d_gene: .; CDR3aa: CASSVGQTNTEAFF; CDR3nt: TGTGCCAGCAGCGTAGGACAAACGAACACTGAAGCTTTCTTT
abundance: .; j_gene: TRBJ2-1; v_gene: TRBV9; d_gene: TRBD2; CDR3aa: CASSVDGREYNEQFF; CDR3nt: TGTGCCAGCAGCGTAGACGGGAGGGAGTACAATGAGCAGTTCTTC